The 19 T cell receptor beta chains listed next were all sequenced from one sample in a study of shared clonotypes between healthy human individuals. Profiling relied on immunoSEQ multiplex PCR, and the TCRdb table lists in-frame clones only, not all of them. The data show fewer than 1 million clones, with 90% to 97% seen just once and about 0.21% held by the top ten. Naive-designated CD8 cells lacked CD45RO, were positively enriched for CCR7, and omitted terminally differentiated effector memory CD45RA+ cells. Sample: naive CD8+ T cells sorted from blood. The receptors derive from a man aged 30 to 45 in good health.

The chain carries TRBV7-9 and TRBJ2-3; TRBD2 matches at 11 bases. The CDR3 runs to 19 residues. CDR1 and CDR2 from the germline V gene are SEHNR and FQNEAQ (reference sequence). The trim removed 5 bases at V and 0 bases at J, leaving 13 bases unmatched. CDR3 nucleotides: TGTGCCAGCAGCCCCCCCCAGTGGCTAGCGGGAGGTAGCACAGATACGCAGTATTTT. Translation: CASSPPQWLAGGSTDTQYF.

This clone has just a few counts. The J gene is TRBJ2-7, the V gene TRBV28, with no clear D. The CDR3 consists of 10 residues. V was pared by 6 bases and J by 6 bases, with 6 bases between. The V gene's germline CDR1 is MDHEN and CDR2 SYDVKM. The CDR3 spells CASSSSEQYF. The CDR3 nucleotides are TGTGCCAGCAGCTCGTCCGAGCAGTACTTC. Full variable domain (rest looked up from reference TRBV28 and TRBJ2-7): DVKVTQSSRYLVKRTGEKVFLECVQDMDHENMFWYRQDPGLGLRLIYFSYDVKMKEKGDIPEGYSVSREKKERFSLILESASTNQTSMYLCASSSSEQYFGPGTRLTVT.

The sample holds one count of this clone. The V call is TRBV15, the J call TRBJ2-7; 7 nucleotides agree with TRBD2. The germline CDR1 and CDR2 sequences are LNHNV and YYDKDF (reference sequence). V lost 3 bases to trimming and J lost 0 bases; unmatched junction nucleotides: 5. The CDR3 has 15 residues. CDR3: CATSRPGGSSYEQYF. CDR3 DNA sequence: TGTGCCACCAGCAGGCCCGGGGGGAGCTCCTACGAGCAGTACTTC.

The V gene is TRBV11-2, the J gene TRBJ2-7, with 8 positions matching TRBD2. The CDR3 extends over 13 amino acids. The germline V gene has CDR1 SGHAT and CDR2 FQNNGV. J gave up 3 bases and V 6 bases, and 4 bases lay outside the gene matches. CDR3 loop: CASRGGLVYEQYF. The CDR3 nucleotides are TGTGCCAGCAGGGGGGGACTAGTCTACGAGCAGTACTTC.

V is TRBV27 and J is TRBJ1-4; D is ambiguous. Germline V CDR1 and CDR2: MNHEY, SMNVEV (reference sequence). The CDR3 length is 14 residues. The V and J ends lost 5 bases and 8 bases respectively, with 15 bases between them. Here the CDR3 DNA reads TGTGCCAGCAGTCCGAACACCTTTGGGGAAAAACTGTTTTTT. This codes for CASSPNTFGEKLFF.

The chain employs TRBV7-6 and TRBJ1-2; weak D call: TRBD1 (5 bases). The CDR3 has 13 amino acids. CDR1 SGHVS and CDR2 FNYEAQ come from the germline V gene. V lost 4 bases and J lost 6, with 12 bases in between. CDR3 residues: CASSSGRENGYTF. CDR3 DNA: TGTGCCAGCAGCTCGGGCAGGGAGAATGGCTACACCTTC.

The V and J genes are TRBV7-9 and TRBJ1-1; 8 bases map to TRBD1. The V segment lost 7 bases and the J segment 4 bases; nucleotides outside the gene matches: 5. This CDR3 has 13 residues. Germline CDR1 reads SEHNR; CDR2 reads FQNEAQ (reference sequence). The CDR3 DNA sequence: TGTGCCAGCACCGGACAGGGTATCACTGAAGCTTTCTTT. It is translated as CASTGQGITEAFF. Full variable domain (rest looked up from reference TRBV7-9 and TRBJ1-1): DTGVSQNPRHKITKRGQNVTFRCDPISEHNRLYWYRQTLGQGPEFLTYFQNEAQLEKSRLLSDRFSAERPKGSFSTLEIQRTEQGDSAMYLCASTGQGITEAFFGQGTRLTVV.

The chain recombines TRBV7-9 with TRBJ2-5, with a weak D call TRBD2 (5 bases). The CDR3 spans 12 residues. Germline V CDR1 and CDR2: SEHNR, FQNEAQ (reference sequence). With 5 bases removed from V and 7 bases from J, the gap between germline ends came to 11 bases. The CDR3 here is CASSPRVGTQYF. DNA of the CDR3: TGTGCCAGCAGCCCGCGGGTGGGGACCCAGTACTTC. Variable domain in full (rest from reference TRBV7-9 and TRBJ2-5): DTGVSQNPRHKITKRGQNVTFRCDPISEHNRLYWYRQTLGQGPEFLTYFQNEAQLEKSRLLSDRFSAERPKGSFSTLEIQRTEQGDSAMYLCASSPRVGTQYFGPGTRLLVL.

The CDR3 protein is CASSQRGQGPYEQYF. CDR3 sequence (DNA): TGCGCCAGCAGCCAACGCGGACAGGGTCCCTACGAGCAGTACTTC. The chain recombines TRBV4-3 with TRBJ2-7; 8 nucleotides match TRBD1. Per the germline V gene, CDR1 is LGHNA and CDR2 is YSLEER. V was pared by 2 bases and J by 2 bases, with 5 bases of the junction left unmatched. The CDR3 runs to 15 residues.

V gene TRBV7-9 combines with J gene TRBJ2-1, with 11 bases matching TRBD2. There are 15 residues in the CDR3. V was pared by 6 bases and J by 3 bases, with 4 bases of the junction left unmatched. CDR1 SEHNR and CDR2 FQNEAQ come from the germline V gene (reference sequence). The CDR3 spells CASRTSGSNYNEQFF. CDR3 coding DNA: TGTGCCAGCAGAACTAGCGGGAGTAACTACAATGAGCAGTTCTTC.

The V call is TRBV5-6, the J call TRBJ2-1; TRBD2 matches at 9 bases. Germline lookup yields CDR1 SGHDT and CDR2 YYEEEE. V trimming: 4 bases; J trimming: 7 bases; junction bases outside the gene matches: 6. This CDR3 has 14 amino acids. CDR3 DNA sequence: TGTGCCAGCAGCCTGGGACTAGCCCGAAATGAGCAGTTCTTC. Translated: CASSLGLARNEQFF.

The V call is TRBV7-8, the J call TRBJ1-2; no clear D. The CDR3 contains 15 residues. The V gene's germline CDR1 is SGHVS and CDR2 FQNEAQ. With 2 bases removed from V and 8 bases from J, the gap between germline ends came to 18 bases. The CDR3 DNA sequence: TGTGCCAGCAGCTTACTTTCCGCGACCAGAGAGGGCTACACCTTC. Amino acids: CASSLLSATREGYTF. Full variable domain (outside the CDR3, taken from reference TRBV7-8 and TRBJ1-2): GAGVSQSPRYKVAKRGQDVALRCDPISGHVSLFWYQQALGQGPEFLTYFQNEAQLDKSGLPSDRFFAERPEGSVSTLKIQRTQQEDSAVYLCASSLLSATREGYTFGSGTRLTVV.

The J gene is TRBJ2-3, the V gene TRBV13; D may be TRBD1 (6 bases). CDR3 size: 16 residues. V shed 1 base and J shed 4 bases, with 15 bases lying between them. Germline assignment: CDR1 PRHDT and CDR2 FYEKMQ (reference sequence). The CDR3 DNA sequence: TGTGCCAGCAGCTTAGCTGCCGGGACACGGGCAGATACGCAGTATTTT. Translated, it gives CASSLAAGTRADTQYF. Full variable domain (outside the CDR3, taken from reference TRBV13 and TRBJ2-3): AAGVIQSPRHLIKEKRETATLKCYPIPRHDTVYWYQQGPGQDPQFLISFYEKMQSDKGSIPDRFSAQQFSDYHSELNMSSLELGDSALYFCASSLAAGTRADTQYFGPGTRLTVL.

The CDR3 DNA is TGCGCCAGCAGCCAAGATAGGGGATTTAATGAAAAACTGTTTTTT. Its protein is CASSQDRGFNEKLFF. The rearrangement joins TRBV4-3 to TRBJ1-4; weak D call: TRBD1 (5 bases). V dropped 0 bases and J dropped 4 bases, with 9 bases sitting between them. The CDR3 covers 15 residues. CDR1 and CDR2 (germline): LGHNA, YSLEER.

This chain links TRBV9 with TRBJ1-2, with 7 nucleotides matching TRBD1. V gave up 4 bases and J gave up 6 bases; unmatched junction bases: 6. CDR3 size: 13 residues. CDR1 and CDR2 from the germline V gene are SGDLS and YYNGEE. CDR3 amino acids: CASSSGQADGYTF. DNA for the CDR3: TGTGCCAGCAGCTCAGGACAGGCGGATGGCTACACCTTC.

V and J are TRBV7-8 and TRBJ2-7, with 9 nucleotides matching TRBD2. The V and J ends lost 0 bases and 3 bases, in that order; junction bases with no gene match: 6. There are 16 residues in the CDR3. Germline V gives CDR1 SGHVS, CDR2 FQNEAQ. The CDR3 sequence: CASSLARGGVGYEQYF. The CDR3 coding sequence is TGTGCCAGCAGCTTAGCGCGGGGGGGCGTGGGCTACGAGCAGTACTTC.

The chain links TRBV5-1 to TRBJ2-2; D is possibly TRBD2 (7 bases). Trimming left V 5 bases short and J 3 bases short, with 14 bases between. The CDR3 covers 15 residues. Germline V lookup: CDR1 SGHRS, CDR2 YFSETQ. The CDR3 bases are TGCGCCAGCAGAGGTCCGGGGGGCCACACCGGGGAGCTGTTTTTT. Its protein is CASRGPGGHTGELFF.

The genes are TRBV9 and TRBJ1-1; TRBD1 agrees at 7 bases. This CDR3 is 18 amino acids long. The J segment lost 5 bases and the V segment lost 4 bases, leaving 20 bases of the junction unmatched. Germline assignment: CDR1 SGDLS and CDR2 YYNGEE. The CDR3 coding sequence is TGTGCCAGCAGCAATCCGACTTGGGAAAGGGGGCCCGGGACTGAAGCTTTCTTT. Amino acids: CASSNPTWERGPGTEAFF.

V and J are TRBV15 and TRBJ2-7, with 9 positions matching TRBD1. CDR1 is LNHNV, CDR2 YYDKDF, per germline (reference sequence). Trimming took 1 base from V and 3 from J; bases not matched to a gene: 4. This CDR3 comprises 15 residues. The CDR3 bases are TGTGCCACCAGCAGAGTAACGGGACAGGGCTACGAGCAGTACTTC. This translates into CATSRVTGQGYEQYF.